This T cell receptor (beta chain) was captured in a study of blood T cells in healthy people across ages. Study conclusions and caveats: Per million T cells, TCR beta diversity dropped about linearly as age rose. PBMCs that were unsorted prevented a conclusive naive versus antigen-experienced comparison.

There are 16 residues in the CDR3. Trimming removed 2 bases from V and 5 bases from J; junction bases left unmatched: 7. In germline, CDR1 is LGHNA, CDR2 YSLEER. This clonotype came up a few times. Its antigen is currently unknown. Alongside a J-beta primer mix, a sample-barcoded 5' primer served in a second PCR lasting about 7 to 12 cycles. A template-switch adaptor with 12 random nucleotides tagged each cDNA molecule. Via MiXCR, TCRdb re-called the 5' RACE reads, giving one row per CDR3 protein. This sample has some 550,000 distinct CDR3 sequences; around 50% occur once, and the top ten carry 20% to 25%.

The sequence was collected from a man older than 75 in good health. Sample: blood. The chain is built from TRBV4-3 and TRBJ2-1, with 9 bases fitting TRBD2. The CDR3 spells CASSQQLAGVHNEQFF. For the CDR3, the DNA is TGCGCCAGCAGCCAACAGTTAGCGGGAGTCCACAATGAGCAGTTCTTC.